This T cell receptor beta chain comes out of a study of cytomegalovirus exposure and HLA in healthy donors. This clone turned up a few times. The study ran its PCR with 60 Vbeta and 13 Jbeta primers. Assay: immunoSEQ multiplex PCR; the TCRdb copy retains only in-frame clones and omits some. This table has about 190,000 clones, 70% to 80% appearing once. Material for sequencing was PBMCs. The receptor comes from a woman in her twenties or thirties in good health and CMV-seropositive.

CDR3 sequence reads: CASSLRGRNTEAFF. As DNA, the CDR3 is TGTGCCAGCAGCTTGAGGGGGAGGAACACTGAAGCTTTCTTT. V is TRBV5-4 and J is TRBJ1-1, with D tentatively TRBD1 (6 bases). The CDR3 has 14 amino acids. V dropped 1 base and J dropped 1 base, with 8 bases sitting between them. Germline CDR1 SGHNT, CDR2 YYREEE (reference sequence).